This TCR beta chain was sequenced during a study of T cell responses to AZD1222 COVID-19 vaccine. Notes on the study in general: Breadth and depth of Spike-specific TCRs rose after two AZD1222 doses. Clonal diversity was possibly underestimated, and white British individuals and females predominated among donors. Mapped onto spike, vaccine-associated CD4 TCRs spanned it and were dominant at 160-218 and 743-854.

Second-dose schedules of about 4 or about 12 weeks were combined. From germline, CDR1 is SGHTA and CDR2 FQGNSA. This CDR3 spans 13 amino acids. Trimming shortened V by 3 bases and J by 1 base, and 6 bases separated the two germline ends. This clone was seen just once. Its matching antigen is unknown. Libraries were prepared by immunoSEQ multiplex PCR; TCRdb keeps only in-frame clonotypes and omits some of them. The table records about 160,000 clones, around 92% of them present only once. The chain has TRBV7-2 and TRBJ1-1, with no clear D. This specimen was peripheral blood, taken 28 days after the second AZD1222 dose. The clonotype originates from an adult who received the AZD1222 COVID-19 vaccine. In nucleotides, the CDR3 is TGTGCCAGCAGCTTTAAGCCGAACACTGAAGCTTTCTTT. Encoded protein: CASSFKPNTEAFF.